The text below deals with one T cell receptor beta chain. The sample is drawn from a study of blood T cell repertoires in COVID-19. Study background: PBMCs, B-cell-depleted T cells, or T cells provided the cDNA or gDNA that made up the material.

Germline V lookup: CDR1 KGHSH, CDR2 LQKENI. Trimming took off 1 base at V and 9 bases at J, with 13 bases between the two ends. The CDR3 contains 15 residues. Authors' analysis steps: Amplifying reference gene primers gave estimates of nucleated cell counts. Sequencing was performed with immunoSEQ multiplex PCR; in TCRdb, only in-frame clones are kept and a portion is missing. From that table come the V and J calls and clone size; the DNA was used to work out D and trimming. The table has approximately 100,000 clones, 87% seen once; the top ten hold roughly 4.3%. The rearrangement joins TRBV18 to TRBJ1-6; D remains ambiguous. The TCR sequence derives from a man in his 70s with acute or convalescent COVID-19. Sequenced material: peripheral blood. For the CDR3, the DNA is TGTGCCAGCTCACCACAGAAAATACCCGGTTCACCCCTCCACTTT. It yields the protein CASSPQKIPGSPLHF.